The T cell receptor beta chain under discussion was sequenced for a study of quantifying T cell responses using KT2 cells. Whole-study context: TCR alpha and beta constant-region primers primed reverse transcription of RNA. Estimated efficiency of the T4 ligation step was above 8% under optimum conditions.

This clonotype appeared a few times. KT2, a clone with a known TCR, was spiked into unfractionated PBMC. Each cDNA got a UMI-containing oligo ligated at its 3' end. First-round PCR used about 4 cycles and beta primers RC1.1 and RC1.2 covering TRBC1 and TRBC2. TCRdb analysed the UMI-ligation and nested PCR reads with MiXCR anew, one entry per CDR3 protein. The sample includes 25,000 to 35,000 distinct CDR3 sequences, under 13% seen only once; the top ten take about a tenth. The source of this sequence is a human donor. The specimen sequenced was PBMCs spiked with cells of the T cell clone KT2.

The CDR3 coding sequence is TGTGCCAGCAGCCGACTAGCGGGAGGGCCTGGGGAGCAGTACTTC. As protein: CASSRLAGGPGEQYF. The chain recombines TRBV7-2 with TRBJ2-7; 14 bases match TRBD2. Unmatched junction bases numbered 7, after V lost 5 bases and J lost 7 bases. This CDR3 contains 15 residues. CDR1 SGHTA and CDR2 FQGNSA come from the germline V gene.